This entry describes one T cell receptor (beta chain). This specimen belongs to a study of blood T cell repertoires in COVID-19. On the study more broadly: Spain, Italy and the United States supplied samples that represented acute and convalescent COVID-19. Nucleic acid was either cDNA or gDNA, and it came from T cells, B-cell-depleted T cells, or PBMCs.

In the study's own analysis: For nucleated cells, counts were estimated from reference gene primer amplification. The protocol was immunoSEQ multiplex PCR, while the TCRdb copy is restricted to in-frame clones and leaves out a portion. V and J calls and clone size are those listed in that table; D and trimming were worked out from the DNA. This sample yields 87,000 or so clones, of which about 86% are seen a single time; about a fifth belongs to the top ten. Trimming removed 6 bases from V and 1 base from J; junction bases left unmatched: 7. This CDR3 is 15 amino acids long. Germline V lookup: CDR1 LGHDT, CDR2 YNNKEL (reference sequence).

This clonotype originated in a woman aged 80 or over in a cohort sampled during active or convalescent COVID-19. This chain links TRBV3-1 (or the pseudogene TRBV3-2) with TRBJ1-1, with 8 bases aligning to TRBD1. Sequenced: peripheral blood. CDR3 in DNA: TGTGCCAGCAGTTTACAGGGGGGAGGGAACACTGAAGCTTTCTTT. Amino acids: CASSLQGGGNTEAFF.